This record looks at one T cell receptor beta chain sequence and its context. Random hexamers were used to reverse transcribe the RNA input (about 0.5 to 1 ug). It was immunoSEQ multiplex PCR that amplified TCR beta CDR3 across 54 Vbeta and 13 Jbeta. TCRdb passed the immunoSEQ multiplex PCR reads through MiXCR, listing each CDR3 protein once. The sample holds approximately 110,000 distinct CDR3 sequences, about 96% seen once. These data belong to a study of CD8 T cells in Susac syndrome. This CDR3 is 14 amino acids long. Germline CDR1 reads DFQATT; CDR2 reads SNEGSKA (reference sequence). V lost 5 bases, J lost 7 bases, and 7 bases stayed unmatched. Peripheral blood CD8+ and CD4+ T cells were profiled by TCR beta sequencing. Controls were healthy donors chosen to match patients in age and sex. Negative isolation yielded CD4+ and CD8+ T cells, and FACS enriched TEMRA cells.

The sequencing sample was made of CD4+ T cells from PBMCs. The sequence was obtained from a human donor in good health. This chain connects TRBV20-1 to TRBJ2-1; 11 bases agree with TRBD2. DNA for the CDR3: TGCAGTGCTGTAGCGGGAGGGCCGTATAATGAGCAGTTCTTC. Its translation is CSAVAGGPYNEQFF.